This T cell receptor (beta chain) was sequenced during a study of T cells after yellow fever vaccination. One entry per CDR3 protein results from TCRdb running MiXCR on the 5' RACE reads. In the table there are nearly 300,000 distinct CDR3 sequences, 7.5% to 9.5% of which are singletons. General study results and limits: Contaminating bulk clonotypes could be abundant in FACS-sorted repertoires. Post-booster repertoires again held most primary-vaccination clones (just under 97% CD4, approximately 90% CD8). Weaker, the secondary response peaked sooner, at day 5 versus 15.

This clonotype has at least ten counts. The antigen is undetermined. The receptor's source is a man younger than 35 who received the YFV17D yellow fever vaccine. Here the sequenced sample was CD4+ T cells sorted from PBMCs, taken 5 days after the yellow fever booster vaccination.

CDR3 amino acids: CASRTGPLNQPQHF. CDR3 bases: TGTGCCAGCAGGACAGGGCCCCTCAATCAGCCCCAGCATTTT. V and J are TRBV5-5 and TRBJ1-5, with 7 bases lining up with TRBD1. Losses at the gene ends were 5 bases for V and 3 bases for J; bases not matched to a gene: 5. CDR3 size: 14 residues. Germline loops: CDR1 SGHKS, CDR2 YYEKEE (reference sequence).